This T cell receptor beta chain was observed in a study of cytomegalovirus exposure and HLA in healthy donors. Study-level information: Membership in the Caucasian-associated ancestry cluster was found for approximately 85% of roughly 400 genotyped donors.

Primers for the PCR totalled 60 Vbeta and 13 Jbeta. Method: immunoSEQ multiplex PCR; TCRdb's copy keeps in-frame clones and lacks some. The data show about 140,000 clones, with around 80% seen just once and over 2% held by the top ten. In germline, CDR1 is SGHTA, CDR2 FQGNSA. The trim removed 5 bases at V and 1 base at J, leaving 3 bases unmatched. This CDR3 spans 14 amino acids. This TCR was recovered from a boy aged 2 to 10 in good health and CMV-seronegative. The J gene is TRBJ2-7, the V gene TRBV7-2, with 9 bases aligning to TRBD2. The source material was PBMCs. CDR3 nucleotides: TGTGCCAGCAGCCGTAGCGGGAGTTCCTACGAGCAGTACTTC. Translating it yields CASSRSGSSYEQYF.